The T cell receptor (beta chain) described here comes from a study of cytotoxic CD8 clonotypes in ibrutinib-treated CLL (dated by TCRdb to the early 2020s). In terms of the full investigation: In this cohort, 15 patients were treatment-naive and about a dozen were relapsed/refractory, while about 17 had unmutated IGHV. Responses were partial in some 24 patients and complete in 2; after median roughly 69 months follow-up, around 15 stayed in remission and about 12 progressed. Response samples were taken after a median of approximately 12 months on treatment, ranging from 6 to 36 months. On average, each sample yielded 255,043 productive templates and roughly 95,000 productive rearrangements. Longitudinal samples were obtainable from about 30% of the roughly 90 participants in the trial. Cryopreserved peripheral blood mononuclear cells were obtained prior to treatment, at the time of response, and at either disease progression or sustained remission. Findings and caveats that apply to the study as a whole: Public clonotypes were found to be uncommon and were observed to contract or remain stable during treatment; the increase in clonality was shown to reflect expansion of private clonotypes at ibrutinib response. At ibrutinib response clonality went up, during sustained remission it held steady, and at progression it dropped back toward baseline. Baseline clonality was found to be higher than that of age-matched healthy donors and was strongly correlated with circulating CD8+ T-cell counts. Lymph node repertoires were not examined, and the timing of sampling was not matched between patients in sustained remission and those whose disease progressed.

For TCR beta library preparation, about 2 micrograms of genomic DNA were extracted from the cryopreserved PBMCs. High-throughput TCR beta sequencing was performed on longitudinal blood samples from CLL patients receiving ibrutinib monotherapy. The patients were enrolled in a single-center, open-label phase 2 trial of ibrutinib monotherapy. This clone was seen only a few times. Its binding antigen is unknown. The record has no base qualities; no much larger clone is one base away. Looking up the germline V gene (reference sequence) yields CDR1 MNHEY and CDR2 SMNVEV. Relative to germline, V is missing 7 bases and J is missing 5 bases, with 7 bases of the junction outside any gene match. Spanning cysteine to phenylalanine, the CDR3 consists of 14 amino acids. Of the read, only the CDR3 DNA is kept; its 42 bases are in frame from base 1. Each clonotype received, on average, about 10x coverage in deep resolution sequencing performed on a MiSeq, where the target depth lay between 1 in 1 million and 1 in 200,000 T cells. TCR beta libraries were generated with the immunoSEQ hsTCRB Kit. Per the authors' processing: Data were analyzed with ImmunoSEQ Data Assistant and ImmunoSEQ Analyzer, with V, D and J genes assigned per IMGT definitions. Clonality, which ranges from 0 to 1, was calculated by subtracting the normalized Shannon entropy of productive rearrangement frequencies from one. Only overrepresented clonotypes making up at least 0.05% of the repertoire of each patient were included in the public clonotype analysis. About a dozen age-matched healthy donor repertoires from immuneACCESS served as clonality controls. What TCRdb holds here is the immuneACCESS table cut down to in-frame rearrangements. Part of the clones is not present; checked against another copy, under half of the missing clones reflect an unresolved V gene, and the others are unexplained. V and J calls and clone size follow that table, whereas D and trimming were derived from the DNA. For this sample the table gives 12,000 or so clones, of which roughly 60% were detected only once. The ten largest make up over 25% of the sample.

The rearrangement joined TRBV27 to TRBJ2-1; 8 bases in between match TRBD1. The TCR sequence derives from a human donor with chronic lymphocytic leukemia. The source was PBMCs, collected before ibrutinib treatment. The nucleotide sequence reads as follows: TGTGCCAGCAACCCGGGACAGGAAAACAATGAGCAGTTCTTC. The encoded protein is CASNPGQENNEQFF.